This T cell receptor (beta chain) was recorded in a study of breast tumors, draining lymph nodes, adjacent tissues. Study findings and constraints: Compared with basal-like, luminal-like tumors shared significantly more repertoire with nontumor tissue. Tumor repertoires ranked between lymph nodes and nontumor tissue in diversity, with V and J gene preferences.

CDR1 GTSNPN and CDR2 SVGIG come from the germline V gene (reference sequence). This CDR3 is built from 13 residues. The lymph nodes were axillary draining lymph nodes from breast cancer patients. Concerning this clonotype itself: The antigen is undetermined. Being one base from a much bigger clone, this may be a read error.

One entry per CDR3 protein results from TCRdb running MiXCR on the multiplex PCR reads. The table records roughly 260,000 distinct CDR3 sequences, 30% to 35% of them present only once. V usage is TRBV30 and J usage is TRBJ2-7, with 7 bases identical to TRBD1. The receptor was derived from a female donor with breast cancer. Some clones in this sample may be carry-over from other donors' samples. The sample taken for sequencing was axillary lymph node tissue. The CDR3 here is CAWSQTGVREQCF. DNA for the CDR3: TGTGCCTGGAGCCAAACAGGGGTGAGGGAGCAGTGCTTC.